The following is a TCR beta chain sequence with its context. Its matching antigen is unknown. The length of the CDR3 is 15 residues. Germline CDR1 LGHDT, CDR2 YNNKEL (reference sequence). These data are taken from a study of T cells expressing NK-cell markers. UMI-tagged 5'RACE template switching yielded the TCR beta cDNA. From the 5' RACE reads, TCRdb lists one entry per CDR3 protein and no DNA. The sample includes roughly 350,000 distinct CDR3 sequences. Study findings and constraints: Questions lingered over whether expanded NKG2C+ T cell clones were HCMV-specific.

Sequencing was done on a sample of blood T cells: a sorted CD56 or NKG2C T cell subset, CD4+ or CD8+ T cells, or bulk PBMC T cells (not recorded which). This chain links TRBV3-1 with TRBJ2-3. This TCR derives from a man aged 18-75 years in good health. CDR3: CASSQNSRRTDTQYF.